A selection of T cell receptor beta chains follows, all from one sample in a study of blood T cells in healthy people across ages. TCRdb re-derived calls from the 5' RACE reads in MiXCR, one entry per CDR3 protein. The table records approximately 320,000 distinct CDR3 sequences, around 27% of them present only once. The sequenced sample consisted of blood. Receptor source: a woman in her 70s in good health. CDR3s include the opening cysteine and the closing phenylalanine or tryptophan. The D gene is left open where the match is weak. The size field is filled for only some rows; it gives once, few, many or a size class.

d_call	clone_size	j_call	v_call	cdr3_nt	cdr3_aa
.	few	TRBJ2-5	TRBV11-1	TGTGCCAGCAGCTTAGCGTTGGTTCAGACCCAGTACTTC	CASSLALVQTQYF
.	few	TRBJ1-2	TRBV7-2	TGTGCCAGCAGCCAGGGTGGGTTGGGAAACTATGGCTACACCTTC	CASSQGGLGNYGYTF
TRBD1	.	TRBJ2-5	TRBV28	TGTGCCAGCAGTCCCCCGGACAGGGGTTTTCAAGAGACCCAGTACTTC	CASSPPDRGFQETQYF
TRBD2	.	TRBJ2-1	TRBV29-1	TGCAGCGTTGATGGGACTATCTACAATGAGCAGTTCTTC	CSVDGTIYNEQFF
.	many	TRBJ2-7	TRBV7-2	TGTGCCAGCACCGATATAGGTCGGTCCTACGAGCAGTACTTC	CASTDIGRSYEQYF
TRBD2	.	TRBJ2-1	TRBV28	TGTGCCACTTTACAGAGCGGGAGTGGGAATGAGCAGTTCTTC	CATLQSGSGNEQFF
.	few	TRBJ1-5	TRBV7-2	TGTGCCAGCAGCTTAGGTATAGGGGTAAATCAGCCCCAGCATTTT	CASSLGIGVNQPQHF
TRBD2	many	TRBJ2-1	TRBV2	TGTGCCAGCAGGAGGACCCTAGCGGGAGTAGACAATGAGCAGTTCTTC	CASRRTLAGVDNEQFF
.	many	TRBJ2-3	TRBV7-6	TGTGCCAGCAGAGGGGGCGCGGGGGATACGCAGTATTTT	CASRGGAGDTQYF
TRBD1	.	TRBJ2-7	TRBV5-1	TGCGCCAGCAGCCATGACAGGGATAAAGGCGAGCAGTACTTC	CASSHDRDKGEQYF
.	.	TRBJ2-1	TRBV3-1	TGTGCCAGCAGCTCATACACAGGGCCCGGGTACAATGAGCAGTTCTTC	CASSSYTGPGYNEQFF
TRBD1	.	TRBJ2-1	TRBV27	TGTGCCAGCAGTTTAACTCGACAGGGATGGTTCTTC	CASSLTRQGWFF
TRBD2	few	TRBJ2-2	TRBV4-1	TGCGCCAGCAGCCTCCTAGCGGGAGGGAACACCGGGGAGCTGTTTTTT	CASSLLAGGNTGELFF
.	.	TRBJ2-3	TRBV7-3	TGTGCCAGCAGCTTAACGGTGTTGGACACAACAGATACGCAGTATTTT	CASSLTVLDTTDTQYF
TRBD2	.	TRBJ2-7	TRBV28	TGTGCCAGCAGCCCCCCGACTAGCGGGGCCTACGAGCAGTACTTC	CASSPPTSGAYEQYF
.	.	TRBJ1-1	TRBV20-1	TGCAGTGCTAGAGAGGCTCGTAAGGGCACTGAAGCTTTCTTT	CSAREARKGTEAFF
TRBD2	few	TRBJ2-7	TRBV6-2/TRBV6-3	TGTGCCAGCAGTTACGGACTAGCGGATACCACCTACGAGCAGTACTTC	CASSYGLADTTYEQYF
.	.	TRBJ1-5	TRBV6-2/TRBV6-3	TGTGCCAGCGCCCCGGGTCCCGATCAGCCCCAGCATTTT	CASAPGPDQPQHF
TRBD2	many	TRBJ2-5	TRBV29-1	TGCAGCGCGTCGGACGGGGGGCAAGAGACCCAGTACTTC	CSASDGGQETQYF
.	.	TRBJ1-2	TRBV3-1	TGTGCCAGCAGCCCCTCCGAAGGACGGGGATATGGCTACACCTTC	CASSPSEGRGYGYTF
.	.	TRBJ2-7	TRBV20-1	TGCAGTAGTCTAACAGGGCGCTCCTACGAGCAGTACTTC	CSSLTGRSYEQYF
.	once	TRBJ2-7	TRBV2	TGTGCCAGCAGCAATCGTTCCAGGCGGACACCCTTACACGACGAGCAGTACTTC	CASSNRSRRTPLHDEQYF
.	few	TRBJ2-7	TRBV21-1	TGTGCCAGCACCGAAACAGGGATTGGTTACGAGCAGTACTTC	CASTETGIGYEQYF
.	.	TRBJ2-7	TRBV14	TGTGCCAGCAGCCATTCAGGGTTTAATGGCGAGCAGTACTTC	CASSHSGFNGEQYF
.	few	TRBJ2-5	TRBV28	TGTGCCAGCAACGGGTGGAGAGAGACCCAGTACTTC	CASNGWRETQYF
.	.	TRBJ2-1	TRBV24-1	TGTGCCACTAGGAGGGACGGAACCAACAATGAGCAGTTCTTC	CATRRDGTNNEQFF
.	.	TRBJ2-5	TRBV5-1	TGCGCCAGCAGCTTGGAGGGAGGGGGAAATGAGCGGTTCTTC	CASSLEGGGNERFF
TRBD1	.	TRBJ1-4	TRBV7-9	TGTGCCAGCAGCCCCGAGGGACAGGGCGATGAAAAACTGTTTTTT	CASSPEGQGDEKLFF
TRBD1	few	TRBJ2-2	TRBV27	TGTGCCAGCAGTTTTAAGGGACAGGGAGTCACCGGGGAGCTGTTTTTT	CASSFKGQGVTGELFF
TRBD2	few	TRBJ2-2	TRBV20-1	TGCAGTGCTAGACTAGCGGGAGGGCCCACCGGGGAGCTGTTTTTT	CSARLAGGPTGELFF
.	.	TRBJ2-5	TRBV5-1	TGCGCCAGCACGACAAACCCGTCCCAAGAGACCCAGTACTTC	CASTTNPSQETQYF
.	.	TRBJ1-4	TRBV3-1	TGTGCCAGCAGCCAAGGGGGCAGCCTCTTAGGGGAAAAACTGTTTTTT	CASSQGGSLLGEKLFF
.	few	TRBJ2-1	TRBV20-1	TGCAGTGCCAGAGGGGTGAGCCTCTCGCAGTTCTTC	CSARGVSLSQFF
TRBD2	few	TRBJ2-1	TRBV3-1	TGTGCCAGCAGCCAGGCGGGAGGGCCCAATGAGCAGTTCTTC	CASSQAGGPNEQFF
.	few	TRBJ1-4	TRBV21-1	TGTGCCAGCAGCAAAGGGGGGAGGGAGGATAACTTGACTAATGAAAAACTGTTTTTT	CASSKGGREDNLTNEKLFF
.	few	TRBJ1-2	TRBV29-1	TGCAGCGGACAGACTGATAACTATGGCTACACCTTC	CSGQTDNYGYTF
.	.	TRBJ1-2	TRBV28	TGTGCCAGCAGTTTAAATCAGCTCTATGGCTACACCTTC	CASSLNQLYGYTF
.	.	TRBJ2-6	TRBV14	TGTGCCAGCAGCCATCGGGTTGGGCGCTCTGGGGCCAACGTCCTGACTTTC	CASSHRVGRSGANVLTF
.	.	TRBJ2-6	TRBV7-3	TGTGCCAGCAGTCGAACAGGGACTTCTGGGGCCAACGTCCTGACTTTC	CASSRTGTSGANVLTF
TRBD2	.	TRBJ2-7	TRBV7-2	TGTGCCAGCAGTCTTAGCGGGAGGGCCGATCAAGAGCAGTACTTC	CASSLSGRADQEQYF
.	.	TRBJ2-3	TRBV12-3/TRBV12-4	TGTGCCAGCAGTTCGGGAGTTAGCACAGATACGCAGTATTTT	CASSSGVSTDTQYF
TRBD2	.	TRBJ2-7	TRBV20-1	TGCAGTGCTAGACTCGTGCGGGGGAGGGCCGGCGAGCAGTACTTC	CSARLVRGRAGEQYF
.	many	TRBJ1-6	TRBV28	TGTGCCAGCGGACAGACCTGGGATTCACCCCTCCACTTT	CASGQTWDSPLHF
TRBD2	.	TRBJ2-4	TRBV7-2	TGTGCCAGCAGCTTGACTAGCGCCCAAAACATTCAGTACTTC	CASSLTSAQNIQYF
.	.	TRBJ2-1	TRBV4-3	TGCGCCAGCAGCCAGACTACGAACTCCTACAATGAGCAGTTCTTC	CASSQTTNSYNEQFF
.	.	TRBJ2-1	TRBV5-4	TGTGCCAGCAGCCGGACTGGGCTCGGGGTTATCCAAGAGAAGCAGTTCTTC	CASSRTGLGVIQEKQFF
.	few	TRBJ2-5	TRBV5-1	TGCGCCAGCAGCCCCAGGGATTGGGATGAGACCCAGTACTTC	CASSPRDWDETQYF
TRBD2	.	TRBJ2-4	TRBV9	TGTGCCAGCAGCCCGACTAGCGGCCTCCTCTACTTC	CASSPTSGLLYF
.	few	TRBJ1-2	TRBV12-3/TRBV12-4	TGTGCCAGCAGTCCAGGCCTTGGCTATGGCTACACCTTC	CASSPGLGYGYTF
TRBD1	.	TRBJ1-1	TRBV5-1	TGCGCCAGCAGCATACCGACAGGGGGCCTGACTGAAGCTTTCTTT	CASSIPTGGLTEAFF
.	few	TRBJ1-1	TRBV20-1	TGCAGTGCTAGAGTACCTAGGCGATCGAACACTGAAGCTTTCTTT	CSARVPRRSNTEAFF
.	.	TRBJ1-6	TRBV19	TGTGCCAGTAGACCGACGCGCTCCTATAATTCACCCCTCCACTTT	CASRPTRSYNSPLHF
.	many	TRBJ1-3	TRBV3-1	TGTGCCAGCAGCCCCAGTTGGAGGTCCGGAAACACCATATATTTT	CASSPSWRSGNTIYF
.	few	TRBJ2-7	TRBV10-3	TGTGCCATCAGTGAGCGGGCAGGTACCTCCTACGAGCAGTACTTC	CAISERAGTSYEQYF
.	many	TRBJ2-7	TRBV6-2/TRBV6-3	TGTGCCAGCAGGGCGGGGAGCTCCTACGAGCAGTACTTC	CASRAGSSYEQYF
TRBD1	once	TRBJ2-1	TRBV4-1	TGCGCCAGCAGCCAAGATCTAAGGACAGGGCTCCTCAATGAGCAGTTCTTC	CASSQDLRTGLLNEQFF
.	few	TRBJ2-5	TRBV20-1	TGCAGTGCTATAGCCCAAGAGACCCAGTACTTC	CSAIAQETQYF